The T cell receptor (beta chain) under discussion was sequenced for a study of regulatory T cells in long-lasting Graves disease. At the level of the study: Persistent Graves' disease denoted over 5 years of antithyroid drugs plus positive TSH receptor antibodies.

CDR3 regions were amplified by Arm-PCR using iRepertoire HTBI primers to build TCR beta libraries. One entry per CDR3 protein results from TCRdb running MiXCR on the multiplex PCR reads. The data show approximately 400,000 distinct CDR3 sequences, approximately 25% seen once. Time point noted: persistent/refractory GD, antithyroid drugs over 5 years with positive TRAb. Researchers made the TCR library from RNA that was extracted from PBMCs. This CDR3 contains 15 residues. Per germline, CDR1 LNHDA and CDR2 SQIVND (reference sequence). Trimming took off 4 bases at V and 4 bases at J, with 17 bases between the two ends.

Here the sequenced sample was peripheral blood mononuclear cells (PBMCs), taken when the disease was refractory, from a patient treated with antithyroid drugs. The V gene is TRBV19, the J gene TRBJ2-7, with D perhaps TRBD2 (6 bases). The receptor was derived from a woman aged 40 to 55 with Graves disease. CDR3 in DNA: TGTGCCAGTAGTACCCGCCGTCCGGGGGATTACGAGCAGTACTTC. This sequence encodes CASSTRRPGDYEQYF.